This T cell receptor beta chain is from a study of a mutant IDH1 vaccine in newly diagnosed glioma. TCRdb's copy holds only in-frame clones and misses some; the assay was immunoSEQ multiplex PCR. This table has roughly 39,000 clones, approximately 85% appearing once. Time point noted: week 5, during vaccination. The study gave 300 ug of mutant IDH1 20-mer peptide per vaccine dose, with topical imiquimod. This clone was seen only a few times. As yet, its antigen is unknown. The germline CDR1 and CDR2 sequences are SNHLY and FYNNEI. The CDR3 sequence is 12 residues long. V gave up 8 bases and J gave up 6 bases, with 12 bases separating them.

Sequencing used PBMCs, obtained from a glioma patient whose treatment included an IDH1 peptide vaccine. The J gene is TRBJ2-3, the V gene TRBV2, with D maybe TRBD2 (6 bases). The sequence derives from a man between 40 and 49 years old with glioma. In DNA form, the CDR3 reads TGTGCCAGCGGAGGGGAGGCTGATACGCAGTATTTT. Protein: CASGGEADTQYF. Full variable domain (outside the CDR3, taken from reference TRBV2 and TRBJ2-3): EPEVTQTPSHQVTQMGQEVILRCVPISNHLYFYWYRQILGQKVEFLVSFYNNEISEKSEIFDDQFSVERPDGSNFTLKIRSTKLEDSAMYFCASGGEADTQYFGPGTRLTVL.